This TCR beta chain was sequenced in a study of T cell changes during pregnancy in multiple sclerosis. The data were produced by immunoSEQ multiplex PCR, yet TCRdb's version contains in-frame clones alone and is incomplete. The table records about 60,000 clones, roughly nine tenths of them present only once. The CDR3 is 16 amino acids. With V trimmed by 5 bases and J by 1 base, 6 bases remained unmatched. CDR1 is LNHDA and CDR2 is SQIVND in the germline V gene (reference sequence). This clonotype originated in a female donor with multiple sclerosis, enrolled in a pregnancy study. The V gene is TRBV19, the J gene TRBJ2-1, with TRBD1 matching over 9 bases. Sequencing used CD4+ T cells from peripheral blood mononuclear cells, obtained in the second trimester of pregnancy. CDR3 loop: CASSLRQGGSYNEQFF. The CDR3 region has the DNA TGTGCCAGTAGTTTGCGACAGGGGGGTTCCTACAATGAGCAGTTCTTC.